This TCR beta chain was identified during a study of low-dose radiotherapy and immunotherapy resistance in tumors. The CDR3 has 13 amino acids. V was trimmed by 7 bases and J by 5 bases, leaving 11 bases between them. CDR1 and CDR2 (germline): SNHLY, FYNNEI. This clonotype was found many times. Indicated time point: after trial treatment. Treatment of the sample: LDRT plus nivolumab, ipilimumab, low-dose cyclophosphamide and aspirin (RACIN trial). TRAV- and TRBV-specific primers were used for first-strand cDNA, which covered alpha and beta chains. TCR amplification ran 15 to 20 PCR cycles using constant-region and V-primer adapter primers. Each CDR3 protein is one row after TCRdb ran MiXCR on the reads. The sample has about 100,000 distinct CDR3 sequences, around 21% seen once.

The receptor was derived from a male donor with prostate cancer. The input for sequencing was PBMCs, taken after low-dose radiotherapy plus immunotherapy. V is TRBV2 and J is TRBJ2-2; weak D call: TRBD2 (5 bases). CDR3 residues: CASTRRETGELFF. CDR3 nucleotides: TGTGCCAGCACCCGACGGGAAACCGGGGAGCTGTTTTTT.